Presented here are 9 T cell receptor beta chains from one specimen sequenced in a study of OX40 agonist ivuxolimab in advanced cancers. Generated by immunoSEQ multiplex PCR, the TCRdb table keeps only in-frame clones and is missing some. The table has roughly 100,000 clones, about 85% seen once. Sequences were derived from CD4+ or CD8+ T cells sorted from blood, sampled in a trial of the OX40 agonist ivuxolimab. The receptor set was obtained from an adult with an advanced solid tumor such as melanoma, head and neck, liver or kidney cancer.

The gene calls are TRBV5-6 and TRBJ1-2; the D is unclear. The germline CDR1 and CDR2 sequences are SGHDT and YYEEEE. The CDR3 is 13 amino acids. V was trimmed by 2 bases and J by 8 bases, leaving 13 bases between them. The CDR3 sequence: CASSFQGLEGYTF. The CDR3 nucleotides read TGTGCCAGCAGCTTCCAAGGGCTGGAGGGCTACACCTTC.

The chain is built from TRBV4-2 and TRBJ2-5; D is unclear. The CDR3 loop spans 13 amino acids. CDR1 is LGHNA, CDR2 YNFKEQ, per germline. The V gene lost 1 base and the J gene lost 3 bases, with 6 bases spanning the gap. The CDR3 protein is CASSQGREETQYF. In DNA form, the CDR3 reads TGTGCCAGCAGCCAAGGAAGGGAAGAGACCCAGTACTTC.

The chain carries TRBV9 and TRBJ2-2; TRBD2 matches at 9 bases. The CDR3 is 19 amino acids. Germline CDR1 SGDLS, CDR2 YYNGEE. J lost 5 bases, V lost 3 bases, and 17 bases had no gene match. The CDR3 is CASSAPLVPIAGDTGELFF. The CDR3 DNA reads as TGTGCCAGCAGCGCCCCTCTCGTTCCCATAGCGGGAGATACCGGGGAGCTGTTTTTT.

This rearrangement joins TRBV5-5 to TRBJ2-2; no clear D gene. The V gene's germline CDR1 is SGHKS and CDR2 YYEKEE (reference sequence). V gave up 7 bases and J gave up 1 base, with 11 bases separating them. This CDR3 has 14 amino acids. DNA for the CDR3: TGTGCCAGCGTCGGATGGGGGAACACCGGGGAGCTGTTTTTT. Amino acid sequence: CASVGWGNTGELFF.

The DNA for the CDR3 is TGTGCCAGCAGGTCCCCTTTATTCAATCAGCCCCAGCATTTT. Its protein is CASRSPLFNQPQHF. The chain employs TRBV28 and TRBJ1-5; D remains ambiguous. This CDR3 has 14 amino acids. Per the germline V gene, CDR1 is MDHEN and CDR2 is SYDVKM. V gave up 6 bases and J gave up 3 bases, with 12 bases separating them.

This chain joins TRBV2 and TRBJ2-2; a possible D gene is TRBD2 (5 bases). Looked up from germline, CDR1 is SNHLY and CDR2 is FYNNEI. Trimming left V 4 bases short and J 4 bases short, with 13 bases between. The CDR3 covers 15 residues. The CDR3 nucleotides are TGTGCCAGCAGTGGCCTTGGACTTTTCACCGGGGAGCTGTTTTTT. It yields the protein CASSGLGLFTGELFF. Full variable domain (missing parts from reference TRBV2 and TRBJ2-2): EPEVTQTPSHQVTQMGQEVILRCVPISNHLYFYWYRQILGQKVEFLVSFYNNEISEKSEIFDDQFSVERPDGSNFTLKIRSTKLEDSAMYFCASSGLGLFTGELFFGEGSRLTVL.

The chain combines TRBV7-9 with TRBJ1-2; TRBD1 agrees at 8 bases. The CDR3 runs 14 residues. After removal of 6 bases from V and 3 bases from J, the junction contained 6 bases not matched to a gene. Looked up from germline, CDR1 is SEHNR and CDR2 is FQNEAQ (reference sequence). CDR3 sequence reads: CASSPGGQDYGYTF. Written as DNA, the CDR3 is TGTGCCAGCAGTCCAGGGGGCCAAGACTATGGCTACACCTTC. Full variable domain (remainder filled in from reference TRBV7-9 and TRBJ1-2): DTGVSQNPRHKITKRGQNVTFRCDPISEHNRLYWYRQTLGQGPEFLTYFQNEAQLEKSRLLSDRFSAERPKGSFSTLEIQRTEQGDSAMYLCASSPGGQDYGYTFGSGTRLTVV.

This sequence joins TRBV30 and TRBJ2-7, with 9 positions matching TRBD1. Germline-derived CDR1 and CDR2 are GTSNPN and SVGIG (reference sequence). The CDR3 is 14 residues long. J gave up 5 bases and V 4 bases, and 9 bases lay outside the gene matches. The CDR3 reads CAWNLGTGFNEQYF. CDR3 DNA: TGTGCCTGGAATTTAGGGACAGGGTTCAACGAGCAGTACTTC.

The sample holds a few counts of this clone. CDR3 bases: TGTGCCAGCAGTACCCCGGGACAGGGGGCGAGGGAGCAGTACTTC. Its translation is CASSTPGQGAREQYF. This sequence joins TRBV6-1 and TRBJ2-7; 12 bases agree with TRBD1. The CDR3 has 15 amino acids. Germline V gene sequence: CDR1 MNHNS, CDR2 SASEGT. V lost 5 bases to trimming and J lost 7 bases; unmatched junction nucleotides: 9.